A single sample is the source of the 28 T cell receptor beta chains below, sequenced in a study of T cell repertoires in cytomegalovirus infection. No antigens are known for them. TCRdb processed the reads anew with MiXCR; each CDR3 protein has one entry. The sample contains about 360,000 distinct CDR3 sequences, about 35% of which appear only once. Sequences were derived from cultured PBMCs, sampled from culture after CMV antigen stimulation. These receptors were obtained from a human donor in good health (CMV status not recorded). Some clones in this sample may be carry-over from other donors' samples.

The CDR3 sequence is CASSWAGPRYEQFF. The CDR3 DNA follows: TGTGCCAGCAGCTGGGCGGGACCTCGCTATGAGCAGTTCTTC. This sequence joins TRBV28 and TRBJ2-1; tentative D call: TRBD2 (6 bases). Germline V gene sequence: CDR1 MDHEN, CDR2 SYDVKM. The CDR3 spans 14 residues. Trimming took off 6 bases at V and 8 bases at J, with 17 bases between the two ends.

A few counts support this clonotype. The chain combines TRBV6-2 or TRBV6-3 with TRBJ2-1, with 8 bases that match TRBD1. The germline V gene has CDR1 MNHEY and CDR2 SVGEGT. V lost 6 bases and J lost 1; bases outside the gene matches: 8. The CDR3 has 16 residues. CDR3 sequence: CASREQGGKSYNEQFF. CDR3 DNA sequence: TGTGCCAGCAGAGAACAGGGGGGAAAGTCCTACAATGAGCAGTTCTTC.

This clonotype has a handful of counts. The chain has TRBV7-2 and TRBJ1-2, with D possibly being TRBD1 (5 bases). The CDR3 sequence is 15 residues long. The V gene lost 5 bases and the J gene lost 6 bases, with 19 bases spanning the gap. The germline CDR1 and CDR2 sequences are SGHTA and FQGNSA. The CDR3 protein is CASSLLAGGYNGYTF. CDR3 nucleotide sequence: TGTGCCAGCAGCCTACTCGCTGGGGGGTATAATGGCTACACCTTC.

Written as DNA, the CDR3 is TGTGCCAGCAGTTTGATGGGGGCGCCCGACACTGAAGCTTTCTTT. Encoded protein: CASSLMGAPDTEAFF. The chain employs TRBV12-3 or TRBV12-4 and TRBJ1-1, with D maybe TRBD1 (6 bases). The CDR3 is made up of 15 amino acids. V was trimmed by 3 bases and J by 3 bases, leaving 14 bases between them.

This clonotype was detected a few times. This chain connects TRBV20-1 to TRBJ2-3, with 9 bases identical to TRBD2. Looked up from germline, CDR1 is DFQATT and CDR2 is SNEGSKA (reference sequence). Germline trimming cut 7 bases from V and 3 bases from J; bases unmatched to any gene: 5. This CDR3 has 13 amino acids. Here the CDR3 DNA reads TGCAGTGTCGCGGGAGGGCGGACAGATACGCAGTATTTT. Translating it yields CSVAGGRTDTQYF.

The chain employs TRBV12-3 or TRBV12-4 and TRBJ1-6; D gene unclear. Trimming took 3 bases from V and 9 from J, leaving 6 bases between them. CDR3 length: 12 amino acids. The CDR3 region has the DNA TGTGCCAGCAGTTTTCGGGTTTCACCCCTCCACTTT. It yields the protein CASSFRVSPLHF.

V usage is TRBV11-2 and J usage is TRBJ2-1, with 12 bases that match TRBD2. Unmatched junction bases numbered 1, after V lost 3 bases and J lost 13 bases. CDR1 is SGHAT and CDR2 is FQNNGV in the germline V gene. CDR3 length: 12 residues. The CDR3 region is CASSFGLAGQFF. The DNA of the CDR3 is TGTGCCAGCAGCTTCGGACTAGCGGGACAGTTCTTC.

The chain has TRBV4-3 and TRBJ1-2; no clear D. This CDR3 region has 15 residues. The V end was cut by 3 bases, the J end by 4 bases, with 15 bases between. Germline-derived CDR1 and CDR2 are LGHNA and YSLEER. In DNA form, the CDR3 reads TGCGCCAGCAGCCACCCCGGGGTGGACTCCTATGGCTACACCTTC. Translated: CASSHPGVDSYGYTF.

The V and J genes are TRBV6-8 and TRBJ1-1; 8 nucleotides line up with TRBD1. This CDR3 has 14 amino acids. Germline V lookup: CDR1 MNHGY, CDR2 SAAAGT. The trim removed 7 bases at V and 4 bases at J, leaving 8 bases unmatched. The CDR3 loop reads CASKQGAYGTEAFF. CDR3 nucleotide sequence: TGTGCCAGCAAGCAGGGGGCGTACGGCACTGAAGCTTTCTTT.

V gene TRBV6-5 combines with J gene TRBJ1-4, with TRBD1 identical over 9 bases. Trimming cost V 6 bases and J 3 bases; bases outside gene matches: 5. The germline CDR1 and CDR2 sequences are MNHEY and SVGAGI. CDR3 length equals 15 residues. CDR3 protein: CASSLRDRANEKLFF. DNA of the CDR3: TGTGCCAGCAGCCTCCGGGACAGGGCTAATGAAAAACTGTTTTTT.

The gene calls are TRBV5-4 and TRBJ2-7; no firm D call. The V gene lost 1 base and the J gene lost 1 base, with 9 bases spanning the gap. Germline V gene data show CDR1 as SGHNT and CDR2 as YYREEE (reference sequence). The CDR3 covers 14 residues. CDR3 region: CASSLSAESYEQYV. DNA of the CDR3: TGTGCCAGCAGCTTGTCGGCGGAATCCTACGAGCAGTACGTC.

This chain joins TRBV7-8 and TRBJ2-5; the D is unclear. Germline CDR1 and CDR2: SGHVS and FQNEAQ. The CDR3 has 14 amino acids. V was clipped by 0 bases and J by 2 bases, with 7 bases between them. CDR3 amino acids: CASSLAVDQETQYF. The DNA for the CDR3 is TGTGCCAGCAGCTTAGCGGTGGATCAAGAGACCCAGTACTTC.

The chain is built from TRBV4-1 and TRBJ1-2; D gene unclear. V was trimmed by 1 base and J by 0 bases, leaving 6 bases between them. CDR3 length: 14 amino acids. Per the germline V gene, CDR1 is MGHRA and CDR2 is YSYEKL. The CDR3 DNA sequence: TGCGCCAGCAGCCAAGGAGAGACTAACTATGGCTACACCTTC. Translated: CASSQGETNYGYTF.

This chain links TRBV6-2 or TRBV6-3 with TRBJ1-2, with TRBD1 as a possible D gene (6 bases). CDR1 is MNHEY, CDR2 SVGEGT, per germline. The CDR3 is made up of 14 amino acids. Trimming removed 5 bases from V and 10 bases from J, with 20 bases in between. The CDR3 nucleotides read TGTGCCAGCAGTCGTACGACACAGGGTTCCACCTACACCTTC. Translating gives CASSRTTQGSTYTF.

This chain uses TRBV5-1 with TRBJ2-1; D is unclear. CDR1 and CDR2 (germline): SGHRS, YFSETQ. The CDR3 is made up of 13 amino acids. V was pared by 7 bases and J by 9 bases, with 17 bases between. The CDR3 nucleotides read TGCGCCAGCGCTCCAGCTCTCCCTCCTGAGCAGTTCTTC. As protein: CASAPALPPEQFF.

The chain combines TRBV11-2 with TRBJ2-3; D perhaps matches TRBD2 (6 bases). Germline V gene data show CDR1 as SGHAT and CDR2 as FQNNGV. Trimming took 4 bases from V and 14 from J, leaving 13 bases between them. The CDR3 is 11 amino acids. The CDR3 bases are TGTGCCAGCAGCTCCTTCCGACTAGGGTATTTT. This sequence encodes CASSSFRLGYF.

The rearrangement joins TRBV2 to TRBJ1-1; D might be TRBD1 (5 bases). V shed 9 bases and J shed 1 base, with 15 bases lying between them. CDR1 and CDR2 from the germline V gene are SNHLY and FYNNEI. The CDR3 extends over 14 amino acids. CDR3 coding DNA: TGTGCCAGTCAACTGGGCAGGGCGAACACTGAAGCTTTCTTT. It translates to CASQLGRANTEAFF.

The chain uses TRBV7-2 and TRBJ1-4, with D tentatively TRBD1 (5 bases). Germline V CDR1 and CDR2: SGHTA, FQGNSA. The V end lost 1 base, the J end lost 5 bases, and 11 bases lay between the germline ends. CDR3 length equals 15 residues. CDR3 sequence (DNA): TGTGCCAGCAGCTTAGAGGGGCCAGGGAATGAAAAACTGTTTTTT. Its protein product is CASSLEGPGNEKLFF.

The J gene is TRBJ1-1, the V gene TRBV12-5; the D gene is possibly TRBD1 (6 bases). Germline V lookup: CDR1 LGHNT, CDR2 FRNRAP. The CDR3 runs to 13 residues. The ends were cut back, 4 bases at V and 5 bases at J, with 11 bases in the middle. CDR3 nucleotides: TGTGCTAGTGGTTCAGGGGTAAGAACTGAAGCTTTCTTT. Translation: CASGSGVRTEAFF.

The chain recombines TRBV27 with TRBJ2-7, with D perhaps matching TRBD1 (6 bases). V lost 5 bases, J lost 1 base, and 15 bases lay in between. CDR3 size: 15 residues. Germline CDR1 and CDR2: MNHEY and SMNVEV (reference sequence). CDR3 protein: CASSAQGSSSYEQYF. The CDR3 bases are TGTGCCAGCAGTGCGCAGGGGTCGAGTTCCTACGAGCAGTACTTC.

The chain has TRBV5-4 and TRBJ1-1; the D is unclear. CDR1 is SGHNT and CDR2 is YYREEE in the germline V gene (reference sequence). The CDR3 contains 15 residues. V lost 0 bases and J 2 bases, leaving 11 bases between the germline ends. CDR3 sequence (DNA): TGTGCCAGCAGCTTGGAATGGGGAGGCAACACTGAAGCTTTCTTT. This translates into CASSLEWGGNTEAFF. Filled out from reference TRBV5-4 and TRBJ1-1, the complete variable domain reads ETGVTQSPTHLIKTRGQQVTLRCSSQSGHNTVSWYQQALGQGPQFIFQYYREEENGRGNFPPRFSGLQFPNYSSELNVNALELDDSALYLCASSLEWGGNTEAFFGQGTRLTVV.

The chain employs TRBV7-2 and TRBJ2-1; the match to TRBD2 covers 9 bases. The CDR3 length is 14 residues. Germline values: CDR1 SGHTA, CDR2 FQGNSA. The V and J ends lost 5 bases and 7 bases, in that order; junction bases with no gene match: 6. The CDR3 region has the DNA TGTGCCAGCAGCACGGGACTAGCATGGAATGAGCAGTTCTTC. Protein product: CASSTGLAWNEQFF.

The rearrangement links TRBV4-1 to TRBJ2-7; TRBD1 matches at 7 bases. The V gene's germline CDR1 is MGHRA and CDR2 YSYEKL. V lost 1 base and J lost 0; bases outside the gene matches: 6. The CDR3 consists of 16 residues. The CDR3 region has the DNA TGCGCCAGCAGCCAAGTCTCAGGGGGAAGCTCCTACGAGCAGTACGTC. The encoded protein is CASSQVSGGSSYEQYV.

This chain uses TRBV12-3 or TRBV12-4 with TRBJ1-1; 7 bases map to TRBD1. The CDR3 covers 12 residues. V lost 6 bases and J lost 5; bases outside the gene matches: 3. The chain's CDR3 is CASSPQGTEAFF. Written as DNA, the CDR3 is TGTGCCAGCAGCCCACAGGGGACTGAAGCTTTCTTT.

V usage is TRBV6-6 and J usage is TRBJ2-5; no definite D call. The germline CDR1 and CDR2 sequences are MNHNY and SVGAGI (reference sequence). Trimming cost V 2 bases and J 4 bases, with 11 bases left between them. The CDR3 spans 14 residues. In DNA form, the CDR3 reads TGTGCCAGCAGTTACGGCACGCAAATAGAGACCCAGTACTTC. This encodes CASSYGTQIETQYF.

The chain combines TRBV12-3 or TRBV12-4 with TRBJ2-3; 12 bases fit TRBD2. This CDR3 has 13 amino acids. Losses at the gene ends were 7 bases for V and 7 bases for J; bases not matched to a gene: 3. The CDR3 region has the DNA TGTGCCAGCACCGGACTAGCGGGAAATACGCAGTATTTT. Its protein is CASTGLAGNTQYF.

The chain is built from TRBV28 and TRBJ1-5; no definite D call. Germline loops: CDR1 MDHEN, CDR2 SYDVKM. CDR3 length equals 13 residues. V shed 1 base and J shed 5 bases, with 6 bases lying between them. The CDR3 DNA is TGTGCCAGCAGTTTATACCGGGATCAGCCCCAGCATTTT. This translates into CASSLYRDQPQHF.

This chain connects TRBV11-2 to TRBJ2-1; 9 nucleotides match TRBD2. The CDR3 spans 14 residues. Germline CDR1 and CDR2: SGHAT and FQNNGV. The ends lost 5 bases at V and 7 bases at J; junction bases unmatched: 6. CDR3 in amino acids: CASSPLAGVNEQFF. For the CDR3, the DNA is TGTGCCAGCAGCCCCTTAGCGGGAGTAAATGAGCAGTTCTTC.